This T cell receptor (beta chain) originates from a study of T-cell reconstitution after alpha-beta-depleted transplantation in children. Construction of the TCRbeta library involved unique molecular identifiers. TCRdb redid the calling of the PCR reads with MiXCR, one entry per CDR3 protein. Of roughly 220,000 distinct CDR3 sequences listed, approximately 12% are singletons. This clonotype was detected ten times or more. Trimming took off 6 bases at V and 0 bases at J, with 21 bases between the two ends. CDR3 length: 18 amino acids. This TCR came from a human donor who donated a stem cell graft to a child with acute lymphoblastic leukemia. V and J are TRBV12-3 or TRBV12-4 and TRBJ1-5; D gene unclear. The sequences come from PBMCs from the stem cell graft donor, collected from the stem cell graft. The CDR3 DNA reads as TGTGCCAGCAGCCATTGGGTGGCGGCAACCTATAGCAATCAGCCCCAGCATTTT. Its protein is CASSHWVAATYSNQPQHF.